Listed below are T cell receptor beta chains from one sample, sequenced in a study of beta chain features in type 1 diabetes. TCRdb's copy holds only in-frame clones and misses some; the assay was immunoSEQ multiplex PCR. There are 95,000 to 150,000 clones in the sample; approximately 16% occur only once, and over 2% lies in the top ten. The material sequenced was central memory CD4+ T cells from blood. The source is a man aged 30-40 years with type 1 diabetes. CDR3s include the opening cysteine and the closing phenylalanine or tryptophan.

j_call v_call cdr3_aa
TRBJ2-2 TRBV5-1 CASSQQGVYTGELFF
TRBJ2-3 TRBV4-1 CASSPIHTSGGADTQYF
TRBJ2-2 TRBV2 CASSSGLAGLTGELFF
TRBJ2-1 TRBV30 CAWSPRDRGTYNEQFF
TRBJ1-2 TRBV4-3 CASSQDSNGYTF
TRBJ2-5 TRBV5-1 CASSSQETQYF
TRBJ2-3 TRBV28 CASLRAQYF
TRBJ2-1 TRBV7-2 CASSPRAGGYNEQFF
TRBJ1-5 TRBV2 CASSEGARQPQHF
TRBJ2-5 TRBV28 CASSRRYQETQYF
TRBJ2-1 TRBV9 CASSVAPFQGNEQFF
TRBJ2-3 TRBV25-1 CASSDLLGRGGVDTQYF
TRBJ1-2 TRBV7-2 CASSLVADYGYTF
TRBJ2-3 TRBV7-2 CASTSGPSTDTQYF
TRBJ1-1 TRBV7-2 CASSFQVGRANTEAFF
TRBJ2-3 TRBV9 CASSTGTSGGTDTQYF
TRBJ1-3 TRBV30 CAWSGVGTIYF
TRBJ2-7 TRBV7-2 CASSIESYEQYF
TRBJ2-1 TRBV7-2 CASSTWTSGYNEQFF
TRBJ1-3 TRBV30 CAWSLLGNTIYF
TRBJ1-5 TRBV7-9 CASRQQDQPQHF
TRBJ2-6 TRBV28 CARGSRRGGARSGANVLTF
TRBJ1-3 TRBV4-2 CASSQVETSSGNTIYF
TRBJ1-2 TRBV30 CAWSVRANYGYTF
TRBJ1-6 TRBV2 CASGGSPLHF
TRBJ2-3 TRBV6-1 CASNWDRQYF
TRBJ2-7 TRBV6-5 CASSLQGAYDEQYF
TRBJ2-3 TRBV29-1 CSVEDHLAGGGTQYF
TRBJ2-1 TRBV7-2 CASSPLAVGSYNEQFF
TRBJ1-1 TRBV18 CASSPPGGRDTEAFF
TRBJ1-1 TRBV18 CASSPGQGVEAFF
TRBJ2-5 TRBV4-3 CASSQVPEQETQYF
TRBJ2-3 TRBV2 CASSVRGNTDTQYF
TRBJ2-2 TRBV27 CASTFDSHGGELFF